The 3 T cell receptor beta chains presented below share a single source sample, sequenced in a study of T-cell memory formation after mild COVID-19 (dated by TCRdb to the early 2020s). The library was made by 5' RACE. The sequencer was an Illumina NovaSeq 6000. In TCRdb, the public reads were trimmed at Q25 with fastp and aligned with MiXCR, with productive beta chains retained. Each CDR3 protein appears once, grouped with its most common genes and DNA. Across this sample there are about 250,000 distinct CDR3 sequences, with roughly 18% seen only once. Of the sample, more than 20% falls within the top ten clones. Sequencing used PBMCs or a T cell subset sorted from them (not recorded which). The receptors were gathered from a man aged 18 to 30 who had mild COVID-19 (a few samples of this study predate the infection). The sample titles of this study are shuffled in the database, so cell type and time point are left out; the donor was told from shared clones.

This sequence joins TRBV4-2 and TRBJ2-7, with D possibly being TRBD1 or TRBD2 (5 bases each). V lost 3 bases, J lost 0 bases, and 9 bases lay in between. Germline V gene lookup returns CDR1 LGHNA and CDR2 YNFKEQ. This CDR3 has 14 amino acids. DNA for the CDR3: TGTGCCAGCAGCCAGGGACGGAGCTCCTACGAGCAGTACGTC. As protein: CASSQGRSSYEQYV.

This clonotype turned up a few times. The chain uses TRBV7-9 and TRBJ2-7, with 8 bases that match TRBD2. Germline V gene data show CDR1 as SEHNR and CDR2 as FQNEAQ (reference sequence). The CDR3 is 17 amino acids. The V segment lost 6 bases and the J segment 1 base; nucleotides outside the gene matches: 14. CDR3 bases: TGTGCCAGCAGTTCAGGGTGGCGGGGGGTGAGGTCCTACGAGCAGTACGTC. Translation: CASSSGWRGVRSYEQYV.

The chain employs TRBV11-2 and TRBJ2-7; D call uncertain. The CDR3 length is 14 residues. Germline lookup yields CDR1 SGHAT and CDR2 FQNNGV. The V gene lost 1 base and the J gene lost 0 bases, with 7 bases spanning the gap. Here the CDR3 reads CASSLAESSYEQYF. As DNA, the CDR3 is TGTGCCAGCAGCTTAGCCGAGAGCTCCTACGAGCAGTACTTC.